These 3 T cell receptor beta chains came from one sample sequenced in a study of blood T cells in healthy people across ages. The second PCR ran 7 to 11 cycles with a sample-barcoded 5' primer and J-beta primers. A single record per CDR3 protein comes from TCRdb applying MiXCR to the 5' RACE reads. Among 2 million or so distinct CDR3 sequences listed, roughly 52% were seen once. The sequencing sample was made of blood. The receptors come from a woman in her thirties or forties in good health.

This clonotype was seen only a few times. This chain joins TRBV15 and TRBJ2-4, with D tentatively TRBD1 or TRBD2 (5 bases each). This CDR3 region has 15 residues. Germline V CDR1 and CDR2: LNHNV, YYDKDF (reference sequence). V dropped 5 bases and J dropped 8 bases, with 19 bases sitting between them. Here the CDR3 reads CATSESGAGRYIQYF. The CDR3 DNA is TGTGCCACCAGCGAGTCCGGGGCAGGGCGGTACATTCAGTACTTC.

The V and J genes are TRBV2 and TRBJ2-7, with 10 bases aligning to TRBD1. CDR1 and CDR2 from the germline V gene are SNHLY and FYNNEI. The CDR3 runs 14 residues. Unmatched junction bases numbered 6, after V lost 6 bases and J lost 4 bases. This chain's CDR3 is CASRGQGFPYEQYF. CDR3 sequence (DNA): TGTGCCAGCAGGGGACAGGGGTTCCCTTACGAGCAGTACTTC.

V is TRBV6-1 and J is TRBJ2-7, with 9 bases aligning to TRBD2. Losses at the gene ends were 1 base for V and 6 bases for J; bases not matched to a gene: 7. Germline V gene data show CDR1 as MNHNS and CDR2 as SASEGT. This CDR3 has 15 residues. The CDR3: CASSEVQRGEGEQYF. The CDR3 DNA reads as TGTGCCAGCAGTGAAGTCCAGCGGGGGGAAGGCGAGCAGTACTTC.